This section outlines one TCR beta chain sequence together with its context. Its antigen is undetermined. The ends lost 5 bases at V and 0 bases at J; junction bases unmatched: 4. Germline CDR1 and CDR2: SEHNR and FQNEAQ (reference sequence). The CDR3 consists of 15 residues. This sample was taken from a study of Tregs in tolerant kidney transplant recipients. The data were produced by immunoSEQ multiplex PCR, yet TCRdb's version contains in-frame clones alone and is incomplete. The sample comprises 75,000 to 85,000 clones, around 93% of which are singletons, and 0.34% rests with the top ten. Study results and caveats: Findings come from small patient numbers and require larger validation.

Here the sequenced sample was Tregs from blood, taken before the transplant. The clonotype originates from a human donor who received a combined kidney and bone marrow transplant. The V and J genes are TRBV7-9 and TRBJ1-5, with TRBD1 matching 7 bases. This CDR3 reads CASSRGTVSNQPQHF. The CDR3 DNA sequence: TGTGCCAGCAGCCGTGGGACAGTTAGCAATCAGCCCCAGCATTTT. The full variable domain, completed using reference TRBV7-9 and TRBJ1-5, is DTGVSQNPRHKITKRGQNVTFRCDPISEHNRLYWYRQTLGQGPEFLTYFQNEAQLEKSRLLSDRFSAERPKGSFSTLEIQRTEQGDSAMYLCASSRGTVSNQPQHFGDGTRLSIL.